The present entry profiles one T cell receptor beta chain with its context. Its matching antigen is unknown. The record originates from a study of CD8 T cells in Susac syndrome. Findings and caveats of the study: The study conceded that relatively few individuals underwent its TCR sequencing and HLA analysis.

The authors reverse transcribed about 0.5 to 1 ug RNA with random hexamers. Multiplex PCR with immunoSEQ amplified the TCR beta CDR3 across 54 Vbeta and 13 Jbeta. TCRdb re-derived calls from the immunoSEQ multiplex PCR reads in MiXCR, one entry per CDR3 protein. Of 180,000 or so distinct CDR3 sequences listed, around 95% are singletons. This CDR3 has 11 amino acids. V was clipped by 3 bases and J by 9 bases, with 6 bases between them. Sequencing of TCR beta was performed on blood CD8+ T cells and on blood CD4+ T cells. The multiple sclerosis control group was made up of treatment-naive patients with stable or active relapsing-remitting disease.

The chain couples TRBV12-3 or TRBV12-4 to TRBJ2-1; D is ambiguous. The sample comprised CD4+ T cells from PBMCs. The sequence was obtained from a human donor with multiple sclerosis. The CDR3 nucleotides read TGTGCCAGCAGTTTTCTTGGTGAGCAGTTCTTC. This translates into CASSFLGEQFF.